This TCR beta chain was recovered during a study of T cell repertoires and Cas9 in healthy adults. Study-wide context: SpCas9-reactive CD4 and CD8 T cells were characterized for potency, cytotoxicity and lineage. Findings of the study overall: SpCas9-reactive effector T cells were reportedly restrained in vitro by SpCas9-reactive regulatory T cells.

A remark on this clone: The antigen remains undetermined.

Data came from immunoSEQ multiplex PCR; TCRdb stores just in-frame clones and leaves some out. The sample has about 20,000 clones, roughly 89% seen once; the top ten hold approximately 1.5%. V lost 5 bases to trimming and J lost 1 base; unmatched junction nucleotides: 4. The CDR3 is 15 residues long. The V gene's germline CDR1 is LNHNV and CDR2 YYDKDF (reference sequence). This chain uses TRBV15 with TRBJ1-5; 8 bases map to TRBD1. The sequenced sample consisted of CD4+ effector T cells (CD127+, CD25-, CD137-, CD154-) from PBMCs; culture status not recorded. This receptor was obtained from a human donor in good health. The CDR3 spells CATSGGQGSNQPQHF. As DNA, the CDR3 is TGTGCCACCAGCGGCGGACAGGGAAGCAATCAGCCCCAGCATTTT.